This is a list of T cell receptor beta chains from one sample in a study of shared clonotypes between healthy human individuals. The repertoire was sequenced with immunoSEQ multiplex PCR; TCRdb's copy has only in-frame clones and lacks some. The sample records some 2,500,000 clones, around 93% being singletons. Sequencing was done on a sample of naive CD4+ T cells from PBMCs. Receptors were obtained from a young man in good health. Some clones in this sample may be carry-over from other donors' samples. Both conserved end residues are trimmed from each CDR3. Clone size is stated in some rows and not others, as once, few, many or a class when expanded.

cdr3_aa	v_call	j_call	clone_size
ASSPGLVVYNEQF	TRBV14	TRBJ2-1	-
ASSPQGVVTEAF	TRBV7-9	TRBJ1-1	-
ASSGTSGSWETQY	TRBV9	TRBJ2-5	-
ASSWGTGELF	TRBV28	TRBJ2-2	once
ASSLLGGRAGSYGYT	TRBV28	TRBJ1-2	-
ASSLGAAGANEQF	TRBV11-2	TRBJ2-1	-
ASSLDQIDTQY	TRBV7-9	TRBJ2-3	once
ASSLAGGPSYEQY	TRBV11-3	TRBJ2-7	-
ASSERGAAKNIQY	TRBV6-1	TRBJ2-4	-
ASRGTSGRAVNEQF	TRBV28	TRBJ2-1	-
ASSLGIQLNTEAF	TRBV27	TRBJ1-1	once
AISDTQLGTEAF	TRBV10-3	TRBJ1-1	few
ASSSGRNEQF	TRBV15	TRBJ2-1	-
ASSPRTSYEQY	TRBV9	TRBJ2-7	-
ASSTLGGSYEQY	TRBV21-1	TRBJ2-7	-
ASSDGESLGNYEQY	TRBV6-4	TRBJ2-7	-
ASSPRDSNYGYT	TRBV7-8	TRBJ1-2	-
ASSHPLAGGGTEQF	TRBV4-2	TRBJ2-1	-
ASSIAGAAGELF	TRBV19	TRBJ2-2	once
ASRGSADTQY	TRBV27	TRBJ2-3	-
ASSLGTGQGYGYT	TRBV7-2	TRBJ1-2	-
ASSQEGRYGYT	TRBV4-1	TRBJ1-2	-
ASSLPGPGEQETQY	TRBV6-5	TRBJ2-5	-
ASSVRRDEQY	TRBV2	TRBJ2-7	-
ASSLWLAGAYEQY	TRBV5-1	-	-
ASSARIGRAEKLF	TRBV28	TRBJ1-4	-
ASSALAGVSNEQF	TRBV6-4	TRBJ2-1	once
SVGTGAGELF	TRBV29-1	TRBJ2-2	-
ASSLGGSWQETQY	TRBV5-1	TRBJ2-5	-
ASRPGALSGNTIY	TRBV2	TRBJ1-3	-
ASSSGLAADTQY	TRBV28	TRBJ2-3	-
ASSAGTSYEQY	TRBV6-1	TRBJ2-7	-
AWSVGGRSSDTQY	TRBV30	TRBJ2-3	-
SVGGQGYNEQF	TRBV29-1	TRBJ2-1	-
ANSLETSGYEQY	TRBV11-3	TRBJ2-7	-
ASQGETNTGELF	TRBV7-9	TRBJ2-2	-
ASSQERGHEQY	TRBV4-3	TRBJ2-7	-
ASSGGGIGANVLT	TRBV28	TRBJ2-6	-
ASSLLWDSANEQF	TRBV7-9	TRBJ2-1	-
ASSEPWGNEQF	TRBV25-1	TRBJ2-1	-
ASVREGQY	TRBV2	TRBJ2-7	-
ASSQNLPGPFNYGYT	TRBV4-3	TRBJ1-2	-
ASSQTGANQPQH	TRBV18	TRBJ1-5	-
ASSRNEARNEQF	TRBV5-1	TRBJ2-1	once
ASSLSAGTDNEQF	TRBV7-3	TRBJ2-1	-